What follows are 15 T cell receptor beta chains derived from one specimen sequenced in a study of CD8+CD57+ T cells in acquired aplastic anemia. All sequencing subjects had displayed CD8+CD57+ cell expansion on flow cytometry. Genomic DNA was employed as the template in profiling TCR beta VDJ and CDR3. TCRdb independently ran MiXCR on the reads; one entry per CDR3 protein. The sample has about 180,000 distinct CDR3 sequences, around 50% seen once. The sample comprised sorted CD4+, CD8+, or CD8+CD57+ T cells (not recorded which) from PBMCs. The origin of the receptors is a human donor with aplastic anemia.

This clonotype was seen repeatedly, ten times or more. The CDR3, as DNA: TGTGCCAGCAGATCGACAGGGACCTACGAGCAGTACTTC. As protein: CASRSTGTYEQYF. V and J are TRBV5-6 and TRBJ2-7; 7 nucleotides align to TRBD1. Germline lookup yields CDR1 SGHDT and CDR2 YYEEEE. The CDR3 is 13 residues long. The trim removed 5 bases at V and 2 bases at J, leaving 4 bases unmatched.

This sequence joins TRBV10-3 and TRBJ2-3; 7 bases agree with TRBD2. Germline V gives CDR1 ENHRY, CDR2 SYGVKD. CDR3 length equals 16 residues. V was clipped by 5 bases and J by 0 bases; unmatched bases: 8. CDR3 loop: CAISSPPGGSTDTQYF. The CDR3 nucleotides read TGTGCCATCAGTTCCCCCCCCGGGGGGAGCACAGATACGCAGTATTTT.

This clonotype appeared a few times. V gene TRBV29-1 combines with J gene TRBJ2-1; a possible D gene is TRBD2 (5 bases). V lost 7 bases, J lost 7 bases, and 8 bases lay in between. The CDR3 runs 10 residues. CDR1 is SQVTM, CDR2 ANQGSEA, per germline. The CDR3 sequence: CSARTNEQFF. CDR3 bases: TGCAGCGCCAGGACTAATGAGCAGTTCTTC.

V gene TRBV19 combines with J gene TRBJ2-3; 8 positions match TRBD1. The CDR3 totals 13 residues. V dropped 5 bases and J dropped 5; count of bases not matched to a gene: 3. From germline, CDR1 is LNHDA and CDR2 SQIVND (reference sequence). CDR3 DNA sequence: TGTGCCAGTAGTGTACAGGGGGGAGATACGCAGTATTTT. Protein: CASSVQGGDTQYF.

The gene calls are TRBV7-8 and TRBJ2-1, with D tentatively TRBD2 (6 bases). This CDR3 contains 16 residues. V dropped 3 bases and J dropped 5 bases, with 17 bases sitting between them. Germline CDR1 SGHVS, CDR2 FQNEAQ. CDR3 DNA sequence: TGTGCCAGCAGCTTGTCCGCGGCTAGCGCGCACAATGAGCAGTTCTTC. Translating gives CASSLSAASAHNEQFF.

This chain connects TRBV29-1 to TRBJ1-1; D is uncertain. Between the trimmed V and J ends, which lost 3 bases and 6 bases, there was a span of 11 bases. The V gene's germline CDR1 is SQVTM and CDR2 ANQGSEA. This CDR3 is 12 amino acids long. CDR3 sequence: CSVEGGRPEAFF. DNA of the CDR3: TGCAGCGTTGAGGGCGGGCGTCCTGAAGCTTTCTTT.

The chain employs TRBV20-1 and TRBJ2-3; no firm D call. V was clipped by 2 bases and J by 4 bases, with 16 bases between them. This CDR3 comprises 15 residues. Germline V lookup: CDR1 DFQATT, CDR2 SNEGSKA (reference sequence). CDR3 sequence (DNA): TGCAGTGCTAGACTGAGTCGAGGTAGGGCAGATACGCAGTATTTT. The encoded protein is CSARLSRGRADTQYF.

The genes are TRBV19 and TRBJ1-5; the D gene is possibly TRBD1 (5 bases). V was cut by 3 bases and J by 7 bases, with 10 bases left in between. The germline gives CDR1 LNHDA, CDR2 SQIVND (reference sequence). This CDR3 has 13 residues. The CDR3 DNA follows: TGTGCCAGTAGTATGGGGGGAGGGCAGCCCCAGCATTTT. Protein: CASSMGGGQPQHF.

This rearrangement joins TRBV5-8 to TRBJ2-1, with D uncertain. This CDR3 region has 14 residues. The V gene's germline CDR1 is SGHTS and CDR2 YDEGEE. V lost 5 bases, J lost 1 base, and 10 bases lay in between. CDR3 nucleotides: TGTGCCAGCAGTTCTAGACGTTCCTACAATGAGCAGTTCTTC. Translated: CASSSRRSYNEQFF.

The V and J genes are TRBV7-2 and TRBJ1-5, with D possibly matching TRBD1 (5 bases). Trimming stripped 4 bases from V and 5 bases from J, with 9 bases between. Germline CDR1 reads SGHTA; CDR2 reads FQGNSA. The CDR3 spans 13 residues. CDR3 in DNA: TGTGCCAGCAGCTGGACACAGGATCAGCCCCAGCATTTT. Residues: CASSWTQDQPQHF.

V usage is TRBV7-9 and J usage is TRBJ1-5; 7 nucleotides align to TRBD1. Germline V gene lookup returns CDR1 SEHNR and CDR2 FQNEAQ (reference sequence). V lost 7 bases, J lost 2 bases, and 2 bases stayed unmatched. The CDR3 is made up of 13 amino acids. The CDR3 protein is CASTGTGNQPQHF. The CDR3 DNA sequence: TGTGCCAGCACAGGGACAGGCAATCAGCCCCAGCATTTT.

The chain joins TRBV9 to TRBJ1-1; D perhaps matches TRBD1 (6 bases). CDR3 length: 14 amino acids. Germline V gene data show CDR1 as SGDLS and CDR2 as YYNGEE. The V end was cut by 3 bases, the J end by 1 base, with 10 bases between. CDR3 sequence reads: CASSAGQPNTEAFF. In DNA, the CDR3 is TGTGCCAGCAGCGCGGGACAACCGAACACTGAAGCTTTCTTT.

The chain is built from TRBV19 and TRBJ1-1, with D possibly being TRBD1 (5 bases). This CDR3 has 14 residues. V was trimmed by 9 bases and J by 3 bases, leaving 17 bases between them. Germline V gene data show CDR1 as LNHDA and CDR2 as SQIVND (reference sequence). The CDR3 reads CASSLGVLDTEAFF. The CDR3 DNA is TGTGCCAGCAGTTTAGGGGTCCTGGACACTGAAGCTTTCTTT.

This chain joins TRBV2 and TRBJ2-1; 7 nucleotides align to TRBD1. The junction had 4 bases not matched to a gene; V was cut back by 7 bases and J by 7 bases. Germline lookup yields CDR1 SNHLY and CDR2 FYNNEI. CDR3 length: 12 residues. CDR3 sequence (DNA): TGTGCCAGCACCGGACAGGCGAATGAGCAGTTCTTC. Translating gives CASTGQANEQFF.

The V call is TRBV10-3, the J call TRBJ1-2; D unresolved. From germline, CDR1 is ENHRY and CDR2 SYGVKD. The CDR3 loop spans 15 amino acids. V was shortened by 2 bases and J by 0 bases, with 10 bases between the two germline ends. The CDR3 region is CAISEVQLANYGYTF. CDR3 coding DNA: TGTGCCATCAGTGAGGTTCAGTTAGCTAACTATGGCTACACCTTC.